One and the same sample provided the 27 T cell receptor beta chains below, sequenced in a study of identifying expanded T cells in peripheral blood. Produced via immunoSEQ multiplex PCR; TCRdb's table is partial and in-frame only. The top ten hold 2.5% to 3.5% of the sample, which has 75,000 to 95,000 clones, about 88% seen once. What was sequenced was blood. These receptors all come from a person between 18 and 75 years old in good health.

The CDR3 protein is CASSVREKNTEAFF. The CDR3 nucleotides are TGTGCCAGCAGTGTCAGGGAAAAAAACACTGAAGCTTTCTTT. V and J are TRBV2 and TRBJ1-1; tentative D call: TRBD1 (5 bases). V was clipped by 4 bases and J by 2 bases, with 11 bases between them. Germline CDR1 reads SNHLY; CDR2 reads FYNNEI. CDR3 length equals 14 residues.

The CDR3 protein is CASSLVAKTDIYEQYF. DNA for the CDR3: TGTGCCAGCAGCTTAGTGGCCAAGACAGACATCTACGAGCAGTACTTC. The chain couples TRBV11-2 to TRBJ2-7; D is possibly TRBD1 (5 bases). Trimming took off 1 base at V and 3 bases at J, with 16 bases between the two ends. CDR3 length: 16 residues. Germline-derived CDR1 and CDR2 are SGHAT and FQNNGV.

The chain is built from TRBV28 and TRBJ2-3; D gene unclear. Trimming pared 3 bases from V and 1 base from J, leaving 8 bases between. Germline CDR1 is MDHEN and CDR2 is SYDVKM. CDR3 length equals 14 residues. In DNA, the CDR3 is TGTGCCAGCAGTTTCCTCGCAGGCACAGATACGCAGTATTTT. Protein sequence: CASSFLAGTDTQYF.

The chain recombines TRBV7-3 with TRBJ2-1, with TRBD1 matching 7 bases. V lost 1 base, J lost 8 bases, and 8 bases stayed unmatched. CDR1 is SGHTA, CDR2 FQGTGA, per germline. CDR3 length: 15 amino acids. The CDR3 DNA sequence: TGTGCCAGCAGCTTAAGGATGACAGGGATCGATGAGCAGTTCTTC. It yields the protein CASSLRMTGIDEQFF.

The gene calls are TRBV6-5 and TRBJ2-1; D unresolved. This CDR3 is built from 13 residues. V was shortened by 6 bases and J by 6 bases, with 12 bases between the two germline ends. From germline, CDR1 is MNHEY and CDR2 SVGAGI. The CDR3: CASSTTHSNEQFF. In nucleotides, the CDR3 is TGTGCCAGCAGCACTACCCACAGCAATGAGCAGTTCTTC.

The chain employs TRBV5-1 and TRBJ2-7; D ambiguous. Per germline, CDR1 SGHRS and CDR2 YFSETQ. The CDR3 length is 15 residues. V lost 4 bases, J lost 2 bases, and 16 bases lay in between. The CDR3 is CASSQMKGGPYEQYF. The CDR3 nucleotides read TGCGCCAGCAGCCAGATGAAGGGTGGGCCCTACGAGCAGTACTTC. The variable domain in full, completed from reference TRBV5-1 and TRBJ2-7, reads KAGVTQTPRYLIKTRGQQVTLSCSPISGHRSVSWYQQTPGQGLQFLFEYFSETQRNKGNFPGRFSGRQFSNSRSEMNVSTLELGDSALYLCASSQMKGGPYEQYFGPGTRLTVT.

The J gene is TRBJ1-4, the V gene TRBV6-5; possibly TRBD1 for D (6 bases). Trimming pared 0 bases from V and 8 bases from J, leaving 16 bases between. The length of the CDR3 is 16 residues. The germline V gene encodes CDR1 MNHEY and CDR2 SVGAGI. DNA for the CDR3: TGTGCCAGCAGTTACTCGATCGGGGGGCTGGAGGAAAAACTGTTTTTT. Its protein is CASSYSIGGLEEKLFF.

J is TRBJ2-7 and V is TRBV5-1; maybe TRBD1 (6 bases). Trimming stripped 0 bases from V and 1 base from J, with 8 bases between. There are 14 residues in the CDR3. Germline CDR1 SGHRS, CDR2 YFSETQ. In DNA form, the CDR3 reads TGCGCCAGCAGCTTGGGGGACACATCCTACGAGCAGTACTTC. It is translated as CASSLGDTSYEQYF.

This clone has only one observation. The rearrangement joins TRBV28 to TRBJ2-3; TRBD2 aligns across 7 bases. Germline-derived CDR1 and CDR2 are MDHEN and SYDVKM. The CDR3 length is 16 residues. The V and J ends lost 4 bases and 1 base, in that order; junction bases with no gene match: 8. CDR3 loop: CASSYPSSGGTDTQYF. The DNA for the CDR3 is TGTGCCAGCAGTTATCCCTCTAGCGGAGGCACAGATACGCAGTATTTT.

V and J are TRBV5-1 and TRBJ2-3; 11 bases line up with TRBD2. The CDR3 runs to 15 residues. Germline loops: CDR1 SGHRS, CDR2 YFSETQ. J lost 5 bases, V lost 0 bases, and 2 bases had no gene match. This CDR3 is CASSLDGTSGDTQYF. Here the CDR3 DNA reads TGCGCCAGCAGCTTGGATGGGACTAGCGGAGATACGCAGTATTTT.

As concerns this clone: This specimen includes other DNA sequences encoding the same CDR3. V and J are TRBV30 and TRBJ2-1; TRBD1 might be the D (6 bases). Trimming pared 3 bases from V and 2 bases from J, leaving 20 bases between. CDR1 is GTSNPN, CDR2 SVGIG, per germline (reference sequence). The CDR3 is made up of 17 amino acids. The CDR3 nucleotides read TGTGCCTGGAGCCTCAAGAGTCAGGGACAACCCTACAATGAGCAGTTCTTC. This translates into CAWSLKSQGQPYNEQFF.

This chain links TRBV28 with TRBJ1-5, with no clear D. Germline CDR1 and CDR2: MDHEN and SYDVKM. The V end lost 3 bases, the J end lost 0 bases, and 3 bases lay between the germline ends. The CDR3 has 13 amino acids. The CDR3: CASSFISNQPQHF. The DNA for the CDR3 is TGTGCCAGCAGTTTTATTAGCAATCAGCCCCAGCATTTT.

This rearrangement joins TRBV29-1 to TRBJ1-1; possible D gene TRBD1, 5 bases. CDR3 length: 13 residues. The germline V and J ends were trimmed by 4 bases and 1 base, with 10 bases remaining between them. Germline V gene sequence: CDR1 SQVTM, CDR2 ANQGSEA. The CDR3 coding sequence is TGCAGCGTTGTCCTCCAGGGGAACACTGAAGCTTTCTTT. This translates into CSVVLQGNTEAFF.

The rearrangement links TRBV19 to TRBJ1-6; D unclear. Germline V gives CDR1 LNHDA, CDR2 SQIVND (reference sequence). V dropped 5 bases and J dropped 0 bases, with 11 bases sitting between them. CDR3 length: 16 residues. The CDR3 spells CASSSRGRSYNSPLHF. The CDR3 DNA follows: TGTGCCAGTAGTTCCCGTGGCCGCTCCTATAATTCACCCCTCCACTTT.

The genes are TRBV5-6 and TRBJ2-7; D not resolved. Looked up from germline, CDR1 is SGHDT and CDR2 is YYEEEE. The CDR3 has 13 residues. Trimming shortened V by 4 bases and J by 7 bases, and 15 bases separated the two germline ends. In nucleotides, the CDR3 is TGTGCCAGCAGCCCTCTGCTCGAAGGGGAGCAGTACTTC. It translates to CASSPLLEGEQYF.

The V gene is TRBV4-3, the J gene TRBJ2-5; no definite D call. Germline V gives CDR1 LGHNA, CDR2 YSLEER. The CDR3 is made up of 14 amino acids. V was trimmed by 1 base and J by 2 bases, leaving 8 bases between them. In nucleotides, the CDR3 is TGCGCCAGCAGCCAAGGGCTGAAACAAGAGACCCAGTACTTC. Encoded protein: CASSQGLKQETQYF.

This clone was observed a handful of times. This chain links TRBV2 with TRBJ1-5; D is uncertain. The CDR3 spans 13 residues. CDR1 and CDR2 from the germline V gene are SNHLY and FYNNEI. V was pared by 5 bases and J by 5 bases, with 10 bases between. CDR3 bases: TGTGCCAGCAGTCCTGACATCGATCAGCCCCAGCATTTT. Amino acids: CASSPDIDQPQHF. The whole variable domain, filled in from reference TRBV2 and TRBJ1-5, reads EPEVTQTPSHQVTQMGQEVILRCVPISNHLYFYWYRQILGQKVEFLVSFYNNEISEKSEIFDDQFSVERPDGSNFTLKIRSTKLEDSAMYFCASSPDIDQPQHFGDGTRLSIL.

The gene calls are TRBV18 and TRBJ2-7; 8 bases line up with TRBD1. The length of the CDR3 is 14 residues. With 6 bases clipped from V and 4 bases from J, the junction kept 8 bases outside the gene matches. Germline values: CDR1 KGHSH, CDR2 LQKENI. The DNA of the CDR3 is TGTGCCAGCTCGCCCTCGGGGACAGGTTACGAGCAGTACTTC. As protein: CASSPSGTGYEQYF.

In DNA, the CDR3 is TGTGCCAGCAGCCCCGGACAGCCCGGGGATACGCAGTATTTT. This sequence encodes CASSPGQPGDTQYF. This chain joins TRBV9 and TRBJ2-3; possible D gene TRBD1, 6 bases. Germline CDR1 SGDLS, CDR2 YYNGEE. V was pared by 4 bases and J by 6 bases, with 15 bases between. The CDR3 is made up of 14 amino acids.

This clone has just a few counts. The CDR3 region is CASSEAGAVGGVYNEQFF. CDR3 nucleotides: TGTGCCAGCAGTGAAGCTGGGGCGGTTGGCGGGGTCTACAATGAGCAGTTCTTC. The V and J genes are TRBV6-1 and TRBJ2-1, with D tentatively TRBD2 (6 bases). Trimming cost V 0 bases and J 3 bases, with 18 bases left between them. This CDR3 spans 18 amino acids. Germline V gives CDR1 MNHNS, CDR2 SASEGT.

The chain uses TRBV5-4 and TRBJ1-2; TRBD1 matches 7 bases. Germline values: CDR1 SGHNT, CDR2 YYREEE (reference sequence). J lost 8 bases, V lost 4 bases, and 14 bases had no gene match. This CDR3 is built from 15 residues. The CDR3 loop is CASSQETGKRDGYTF. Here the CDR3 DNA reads TGTGCCAGCAGCCAAGAGACAGGGAAAAGAGACGGCTACACCTTC.

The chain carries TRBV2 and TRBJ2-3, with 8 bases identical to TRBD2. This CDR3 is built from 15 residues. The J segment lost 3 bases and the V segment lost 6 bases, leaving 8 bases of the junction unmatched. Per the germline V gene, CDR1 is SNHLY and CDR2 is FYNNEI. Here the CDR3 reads CASRGTRGRTDTQYF. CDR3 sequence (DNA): TGTGCCAGCAGGGGGACTAGGGGGAGGACAGATACGCAGTATTTT.

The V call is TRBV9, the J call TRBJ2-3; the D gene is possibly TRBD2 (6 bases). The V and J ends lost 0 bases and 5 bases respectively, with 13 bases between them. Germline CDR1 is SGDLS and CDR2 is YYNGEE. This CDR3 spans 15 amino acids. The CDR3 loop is CASSVGGGVGDTQYF. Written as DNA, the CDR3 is TGTGCCAGCAGCGTAGGCGGCGGGGTGGGAGATACGCAGTATTTT.

CDR3 in DNA: TGCGCCAGCAGCCCAGCCCTAGGCGGCGGACGGGCTGGCTACACCTTC. Translated, it gives CASSPALGGGRAGYTF. The gene calls are TRBV4-3 and TRBJ1-2; D not certain. The ends were cut back, 4 bases at V and 7 bases at J, with 22 bases in the middle. Germline V lookup: CDR1 LGHNA, CDR2 YSLEER. This CDR3 is 16 amino acids long.

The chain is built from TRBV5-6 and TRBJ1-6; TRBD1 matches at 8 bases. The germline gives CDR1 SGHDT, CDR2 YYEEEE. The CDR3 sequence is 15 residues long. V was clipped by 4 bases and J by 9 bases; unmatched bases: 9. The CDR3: CASSTDRDVGSPLHF. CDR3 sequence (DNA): TGTGCCAGCAGCACGGACAGGGACGTAGGTTCACCCCTCCACTTT.

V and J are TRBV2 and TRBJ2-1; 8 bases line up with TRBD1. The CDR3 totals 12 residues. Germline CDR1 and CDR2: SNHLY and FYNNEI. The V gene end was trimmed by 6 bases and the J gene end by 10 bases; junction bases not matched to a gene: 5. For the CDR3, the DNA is TGTGCCAGCAGGAGACAGGGGCGGGAGCAGTTCTTC. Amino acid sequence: CASRRQGREQFF.

CDR3 nucleotide sequence: TGTGCCAGCAGCTTGAGCGGAAACACAGATACGCAGTATTTT. This codes for CASSLSGNTDTQYF. The genes are TRBV7-2 and TRBJ2-3; D may be TRBD2 (5 bases). The length of the CDR3 is 14 residues. Germline V gives CDR1 SGHTA, CDR2 FQGNSA. With 3 bases removed from V and 2 bases from J, the gap between germline ends came to 9 bases.